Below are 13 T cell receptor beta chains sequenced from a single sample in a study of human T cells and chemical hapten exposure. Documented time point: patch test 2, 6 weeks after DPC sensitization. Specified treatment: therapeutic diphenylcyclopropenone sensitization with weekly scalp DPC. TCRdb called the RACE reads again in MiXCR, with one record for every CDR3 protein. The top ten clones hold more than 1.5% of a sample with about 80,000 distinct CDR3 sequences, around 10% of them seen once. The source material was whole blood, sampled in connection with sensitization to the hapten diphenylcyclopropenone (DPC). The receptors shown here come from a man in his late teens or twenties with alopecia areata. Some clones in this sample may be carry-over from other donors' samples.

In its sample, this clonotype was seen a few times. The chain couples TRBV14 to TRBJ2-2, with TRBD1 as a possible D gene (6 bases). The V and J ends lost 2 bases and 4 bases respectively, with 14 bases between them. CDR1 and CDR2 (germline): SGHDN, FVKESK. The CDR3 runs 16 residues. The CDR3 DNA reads TGTGCCAGCAGCCAATTACAGGGTTTGGCCACCGGGGAGCTGTTTTTT. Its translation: CASSQLQGLATGELFF.

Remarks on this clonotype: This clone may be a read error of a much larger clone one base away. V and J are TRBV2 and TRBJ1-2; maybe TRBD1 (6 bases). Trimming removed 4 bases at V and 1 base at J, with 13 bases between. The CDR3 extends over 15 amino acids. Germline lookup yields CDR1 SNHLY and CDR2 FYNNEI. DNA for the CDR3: TGTGCCAGCAGTGGTCGAGGGGGAGTTAACTATGGCTACACCTTC. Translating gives CASSGRGGVNYGYTF. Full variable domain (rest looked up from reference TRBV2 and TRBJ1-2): EPEVTQTPSHQVTQMGQEVILRCVPISNHLYFYWYRQILGQKVEFLVSFYNNEISEKSEIFDDQFSVERPDGSNFTLKIRSTKLEDSAMYFCASSGRGGVNYGYTFGSGTRLTVV.

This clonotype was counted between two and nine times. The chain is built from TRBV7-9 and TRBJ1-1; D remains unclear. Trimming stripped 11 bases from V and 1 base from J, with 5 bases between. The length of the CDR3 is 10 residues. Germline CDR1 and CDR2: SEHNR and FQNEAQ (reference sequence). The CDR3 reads CAGENTEAFF. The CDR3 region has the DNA TGTGCCGGGGAGAACACTGAAGCTTTCTTT.

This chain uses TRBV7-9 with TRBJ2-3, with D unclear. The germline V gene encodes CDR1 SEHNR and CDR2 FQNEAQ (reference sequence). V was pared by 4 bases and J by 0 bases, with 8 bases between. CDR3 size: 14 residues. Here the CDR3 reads CASSSTLSTDTQYF. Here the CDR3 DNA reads TGTGCCAGCAGCTCCACGCTAAGCACAGATACGCAGTATTTT. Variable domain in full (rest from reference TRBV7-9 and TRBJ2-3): DTGVSQNPRHKITKRGQNVTFRCDPISEHNRLYWYRQTLGQGPEFLTYFQNEAQLEKSRLLSDRFSAERPKGSFSTLEIQRTEQGDSAMYLCASSSTLSTDTQYFGPGTRLTVL.

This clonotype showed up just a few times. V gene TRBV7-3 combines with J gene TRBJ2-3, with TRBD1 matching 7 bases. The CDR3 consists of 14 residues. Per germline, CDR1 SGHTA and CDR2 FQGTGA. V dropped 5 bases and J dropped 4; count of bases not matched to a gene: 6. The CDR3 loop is CASSEGQVSDTQYF. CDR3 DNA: TGTGCCAGCAGCGAAGGACAGGTATCAGATACGCAGTATTTT. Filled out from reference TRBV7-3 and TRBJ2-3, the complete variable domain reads GAGVSQTPSNKVTEKGKYVELRCDPISGHTALYWYRQSLGQGPEFLIYFQGTGAADDSGLPNDRFFAVRPEGSVSTLKIQRTERGDSAVYLCASSEGQVSDTQYFGPGTRLTVL.

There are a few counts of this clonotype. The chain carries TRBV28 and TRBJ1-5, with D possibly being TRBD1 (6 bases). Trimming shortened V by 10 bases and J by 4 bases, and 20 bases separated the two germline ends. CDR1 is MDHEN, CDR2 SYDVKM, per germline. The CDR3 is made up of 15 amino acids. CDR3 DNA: TGTGCCACCAGCAGGCAGGGGCTTGGTAATCAGCCCCAGCATTTT. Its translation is CATSRQGLGNQPQHF.

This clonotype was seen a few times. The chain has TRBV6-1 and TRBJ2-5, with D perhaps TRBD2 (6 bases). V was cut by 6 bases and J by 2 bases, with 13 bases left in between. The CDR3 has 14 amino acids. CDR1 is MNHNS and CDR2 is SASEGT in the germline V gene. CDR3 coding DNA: TGTGCCAGCAGATCATTAGCGGTACAAGAGACCCAGTACTTC. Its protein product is CASRSLAVQETQYF.

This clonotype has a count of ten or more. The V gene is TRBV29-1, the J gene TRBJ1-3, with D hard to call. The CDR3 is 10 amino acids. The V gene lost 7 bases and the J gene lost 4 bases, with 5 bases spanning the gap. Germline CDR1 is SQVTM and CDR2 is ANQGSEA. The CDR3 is CSAQGNTIYF. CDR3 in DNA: TGCAGCGCACAGGGAAACACCATATATTTT.

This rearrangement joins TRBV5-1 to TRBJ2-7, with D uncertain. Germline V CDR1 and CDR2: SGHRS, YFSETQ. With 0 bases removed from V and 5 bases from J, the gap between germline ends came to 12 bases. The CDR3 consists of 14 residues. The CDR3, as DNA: TGCGCCAGCAGCTTGGACCCCGCTGAGGACGAGCAGTACTTC. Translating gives CASSLDPAEDEQYF.

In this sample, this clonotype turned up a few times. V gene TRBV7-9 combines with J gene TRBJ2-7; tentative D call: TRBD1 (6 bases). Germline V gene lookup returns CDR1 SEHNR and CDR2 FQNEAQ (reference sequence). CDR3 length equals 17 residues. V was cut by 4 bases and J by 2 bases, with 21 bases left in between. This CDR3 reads CASSSTRGTGTAYEQYF. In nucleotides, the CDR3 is TGTGCCAGCAGCTCGACCCGGGGAACAGGGACGGCCTACGAGCAGTACTTC.

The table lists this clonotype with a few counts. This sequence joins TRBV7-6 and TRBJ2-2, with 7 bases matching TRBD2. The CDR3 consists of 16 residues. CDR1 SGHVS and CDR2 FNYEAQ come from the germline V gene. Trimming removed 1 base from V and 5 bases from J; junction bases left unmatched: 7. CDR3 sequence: CASSLVSGLKTGELFF. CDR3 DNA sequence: TGTGCCAGCAGCTTAGTTTCGGGACTAAAGACCGGGGAGCTGTTTTTT.

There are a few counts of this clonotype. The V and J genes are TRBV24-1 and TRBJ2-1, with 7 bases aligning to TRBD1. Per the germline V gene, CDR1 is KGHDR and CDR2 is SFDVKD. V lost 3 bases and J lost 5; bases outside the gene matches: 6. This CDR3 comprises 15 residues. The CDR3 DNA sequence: TGTGCCACCAGTGATGGACGGACAGGAGACAATGAGCAGTTCTTC. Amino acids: CATSDGRTGDNEQFF.

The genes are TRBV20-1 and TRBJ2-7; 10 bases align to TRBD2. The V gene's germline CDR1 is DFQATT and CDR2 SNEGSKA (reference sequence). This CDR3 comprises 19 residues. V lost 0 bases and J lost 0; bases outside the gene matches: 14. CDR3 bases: TGCAGTGCTAGAGATCTTTACGGACTAGCGGTGACGAGCTCCTACGAGCAGTACTTC. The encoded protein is CSARDLYGLAVTSSYEQYF.